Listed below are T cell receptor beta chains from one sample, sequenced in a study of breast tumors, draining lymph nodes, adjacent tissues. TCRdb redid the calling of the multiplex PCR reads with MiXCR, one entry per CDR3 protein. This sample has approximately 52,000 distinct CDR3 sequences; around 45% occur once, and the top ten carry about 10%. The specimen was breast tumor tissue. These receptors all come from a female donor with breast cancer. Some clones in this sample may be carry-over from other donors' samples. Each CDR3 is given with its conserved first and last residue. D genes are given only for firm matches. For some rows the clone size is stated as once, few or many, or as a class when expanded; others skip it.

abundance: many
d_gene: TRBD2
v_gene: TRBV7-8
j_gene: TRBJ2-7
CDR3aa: CASSLPLAGGYEQYF
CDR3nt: TGTGCCAGCAGCTTACCCCTAGCGGGAGGGTACGAGCAGTACTTC

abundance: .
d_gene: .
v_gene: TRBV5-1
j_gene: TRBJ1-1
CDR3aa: CASSALNTEAFF
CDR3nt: TGTGCCAGCAGCGCCTTGAACACTGAAGCTTTCTTT

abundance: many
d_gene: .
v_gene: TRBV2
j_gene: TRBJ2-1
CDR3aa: CASMPFFGGPSSYNEQFF
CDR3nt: TGTGCCAGCATGCCCTTTTTTGGGGGGCCAAGCTCCTACAATGAGCAGTTCTTC

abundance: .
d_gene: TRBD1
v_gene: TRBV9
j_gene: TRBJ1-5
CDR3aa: CARSSGGPQHF
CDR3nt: TGTGCCCGCAGCTCAGGGGGGCCCCAGCATTTT

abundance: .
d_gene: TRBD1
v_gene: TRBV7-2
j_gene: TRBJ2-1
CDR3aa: CAGSPDRDRVNEQLF
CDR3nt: TGTGCCGGCAGCCCCGACCGGGACAGGGTCAATGAGCAGCTCTTC

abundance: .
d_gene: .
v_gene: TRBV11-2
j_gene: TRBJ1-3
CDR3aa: CASSLEHWTSFSGNTIYF
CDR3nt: TGTGCCAGCAGCTTAGAACACTGGACTTCCTTCTCTGGAAACACCATATATTTT

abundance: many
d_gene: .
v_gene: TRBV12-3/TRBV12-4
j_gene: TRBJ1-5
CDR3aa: CASSLNLGNQPQHF
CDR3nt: TGTGCCAGCAGTTTAAACTTGGGCAATCAGCCCCAGCATTTT

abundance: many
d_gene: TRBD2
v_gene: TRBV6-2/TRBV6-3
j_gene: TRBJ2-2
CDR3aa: CASRKTAGGLTGELFF
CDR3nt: TGTGCCAGCAGAAAAACAGCGGGAGGGCTCACCGGGGAGCTGTTTTTT

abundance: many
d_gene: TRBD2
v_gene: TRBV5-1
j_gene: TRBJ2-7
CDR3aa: CASSLYRREGDEQYF
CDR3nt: TGCGCCAGCAGCTTGTATCGGCGGGAGGGCGACGAGCAGTACTTC

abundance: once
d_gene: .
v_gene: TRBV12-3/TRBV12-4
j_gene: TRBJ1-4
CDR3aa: CASSLGSPLFF
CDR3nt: TGTGCCAGCAGTTTAGGGTCACCACTGTTTTTT

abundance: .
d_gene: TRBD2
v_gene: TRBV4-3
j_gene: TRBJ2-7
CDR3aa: CAGSQGPGLAGGPPYF
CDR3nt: TGCGCTGGCAGCCAGGGGCCCGGACTAGCGGGAGGGCCGCCGTACTTC

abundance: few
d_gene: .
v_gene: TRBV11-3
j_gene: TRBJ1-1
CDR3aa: CASSLSGFTEAFF
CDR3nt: TGTGCCAGCAGCTTATCAGGGTTCACTGAAGCTTTCTTT

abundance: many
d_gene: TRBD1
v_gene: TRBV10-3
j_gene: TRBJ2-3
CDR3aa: CATAGTGDVDTQYF
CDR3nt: TGTGCCACCGCCGGGACAGGGGACGTAGATACGCAGTATTTT

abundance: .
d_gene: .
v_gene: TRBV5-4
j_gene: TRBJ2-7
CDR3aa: CATRTGTTYEQYF
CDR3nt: TGTGCCACCAGGACCGGGACAACCTACGAGCAGTACTTC

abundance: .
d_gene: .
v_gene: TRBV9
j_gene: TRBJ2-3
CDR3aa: CASSVGGTDTQYF
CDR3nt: TGTGCCAGCAGCGTAGGTGGCACAGATACGCAGTATTTT

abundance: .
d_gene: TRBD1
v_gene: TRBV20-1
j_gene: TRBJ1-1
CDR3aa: CSARRDRFSEAFF
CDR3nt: TGCAGTGCTAGACGGGACAGATTCTCTGAAGCTTTCTTT

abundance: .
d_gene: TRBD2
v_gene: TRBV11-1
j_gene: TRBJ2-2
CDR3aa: CASSLLRTSGRRCTGELFF
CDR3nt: TGTGCCAGCAGCTTATTGAGGACCAGCGGGAGGAGATGCACCGGGGAGCTGTTTTTT

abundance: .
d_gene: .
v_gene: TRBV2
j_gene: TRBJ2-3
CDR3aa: CASSGGTTDTQYF
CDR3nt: TGTGCCAGCAGTGGAGGGACCACAGATACGCAGTATTTT

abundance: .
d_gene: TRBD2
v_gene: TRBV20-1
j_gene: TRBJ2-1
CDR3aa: CSAREGLAGGANEQFF
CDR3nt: TGCAGTGCTAGAGAGGGACTAGCGGGAGGAGCAAATGAGCAGTTCTTC

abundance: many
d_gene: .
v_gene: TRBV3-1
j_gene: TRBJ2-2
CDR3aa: CASSHAGELFF
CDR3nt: TGTGCCAGCAGTCATGCCGGGGAGCTGTTTTTT

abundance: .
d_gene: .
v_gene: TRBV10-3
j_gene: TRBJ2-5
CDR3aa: CAICSARGPLGTQYF
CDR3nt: .

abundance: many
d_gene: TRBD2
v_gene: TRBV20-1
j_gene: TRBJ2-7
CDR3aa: CSATGGRSEFEQYF
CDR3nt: TGCAGTGCTACCGGCGGGAGGAGCGAATTCGAGCAGTACTTC

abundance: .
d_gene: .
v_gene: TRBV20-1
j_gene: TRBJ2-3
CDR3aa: CSAAGVLGDTQYF
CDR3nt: TGCAGTGCCGCAGGGGTCCTGGGAGATACGCAGTATTTT

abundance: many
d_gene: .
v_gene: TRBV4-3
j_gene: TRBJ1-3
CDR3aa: CASSQDYRLLNTIYF
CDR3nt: TGCGCCAGCAGCCAAGATTACAGGTTGTTAAACACCATATATTTT

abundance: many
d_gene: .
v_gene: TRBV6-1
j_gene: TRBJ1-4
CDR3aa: CASSAQTTNEKLFF
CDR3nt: TGTGCCAGCAGCGCACAGACAACTAATGAAAAACTGTTTTTT

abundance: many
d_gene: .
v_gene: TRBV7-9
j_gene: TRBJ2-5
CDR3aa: CASSLALGHQETQYF
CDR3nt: TGTGCCAGCAGCTTAGCTCTAGGGCATCAAGAGACCCAGTACTTC

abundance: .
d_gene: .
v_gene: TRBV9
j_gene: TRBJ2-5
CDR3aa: CASSVGHPQETQYF
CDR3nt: TGTGCCAGCAGCGTAGGACACCCGCAAGAGACCCAGTACTTC

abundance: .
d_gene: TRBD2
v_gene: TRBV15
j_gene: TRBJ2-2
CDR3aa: CATSSLPGAGGFYELFF
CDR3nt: TGTGCCACCAGTAGTTTACCCGGAGCGGGAGGGTTCTATGAGCTGTTTTTT

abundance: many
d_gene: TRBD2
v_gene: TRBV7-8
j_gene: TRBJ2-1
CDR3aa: CASSALALAGGEFF
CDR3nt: TGTGCCAGCAGCGCACTAGCCCTAGCGGGAGGGGAGTTCTTC

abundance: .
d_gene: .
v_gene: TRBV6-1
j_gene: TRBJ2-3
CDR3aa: CASSERTDTQYF
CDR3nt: TGTGCCAGCAGTGAACGCACAGATACGCAGTATTTT

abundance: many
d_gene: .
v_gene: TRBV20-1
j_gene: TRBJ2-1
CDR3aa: CSATSPRSYNEQFF
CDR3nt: TGCAGTGCTACAAGCCCCCGCTCCTACAATGAGCAGTTCTTC

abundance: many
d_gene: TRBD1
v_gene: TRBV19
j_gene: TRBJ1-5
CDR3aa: CASGQGNGNQPQHF
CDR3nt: TGTGCCAGTGGACAGGGAAATGGCAATCAGCCCCAGCATTTT

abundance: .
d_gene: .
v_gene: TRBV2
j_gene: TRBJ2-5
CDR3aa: CASAENTQYDRRETQYF
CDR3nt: TGTGCCAGCGCCGAAAACACCCAATATGACAGAAGGGAGACCCAGTACTTC

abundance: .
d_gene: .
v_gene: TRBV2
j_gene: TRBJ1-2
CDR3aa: CASRGHAGYTF
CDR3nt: TGTGCCAGCAGAGGTCACGCGGGCTACACCTTC

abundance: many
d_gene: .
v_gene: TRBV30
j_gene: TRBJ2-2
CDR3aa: CAWSVLRLEEAGELFF
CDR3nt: TGTGCCTGGAGTGTACTGAGGCTAGAGGAGGCCGGGGAGCTGTTTTTT

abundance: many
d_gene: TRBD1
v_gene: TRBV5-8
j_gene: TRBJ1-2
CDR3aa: CASSRTGNPENYGYTF
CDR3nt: TGTGCCAGCAGCCGGACAGGGAATCCGGAGAACTATGGCTACACCTTC

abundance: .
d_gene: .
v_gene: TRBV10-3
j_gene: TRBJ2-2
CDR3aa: CAIRTGPAYTGELFF
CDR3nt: TGTGCCATCAGGACAGGACCAGCCTACACCGGGGAGCTGTTTTTT

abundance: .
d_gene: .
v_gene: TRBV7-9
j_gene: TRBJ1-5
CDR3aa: CASSLGGSGRDNQPQHF
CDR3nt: TGTGCCAGCAGCCTCGGAGGGAGCGGGAGAGACAATCAGCCCCAGCATTTT

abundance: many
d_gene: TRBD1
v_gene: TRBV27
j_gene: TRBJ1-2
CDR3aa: CASSLKSGQGTKVSGYTF
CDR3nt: TGTGCCAGCAGTTTAAAATCGGGACAGGGCACAAAGGTCTCTGGCTACACCTTC

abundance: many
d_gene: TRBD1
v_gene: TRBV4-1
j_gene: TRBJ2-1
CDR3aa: CASRLGQGNYNEQFF
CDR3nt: TGCGCCAGCAGACTCGGACAGGGGAATTACAATGAGCAGTTCTTC

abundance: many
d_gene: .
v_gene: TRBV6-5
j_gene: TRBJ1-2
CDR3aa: CASSKVATRGNGYTF
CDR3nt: TGTGCCAGCAGTAAGGTCGCGACCCGGGGGAATGGCTACACCTTC

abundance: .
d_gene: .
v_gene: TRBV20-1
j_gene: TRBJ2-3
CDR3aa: CSASTSVVADTDTQYF
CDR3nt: TGCAGTGCTAGCACGAGCGTAGTAGCGGACACAGATACGCAGTATTTT

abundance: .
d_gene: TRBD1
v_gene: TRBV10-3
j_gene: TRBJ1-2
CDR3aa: CAIRTGDGYTF
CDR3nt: TGTGCCATCAGGACAGGGGATGGCTACACCTTC

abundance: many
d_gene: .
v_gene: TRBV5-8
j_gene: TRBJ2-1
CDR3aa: CASSGVKGRLAEQFF
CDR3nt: TGTGCCAGCAGCGGGGTAAAGGGAAGGTTGGCTGAGCAGTTCTTC

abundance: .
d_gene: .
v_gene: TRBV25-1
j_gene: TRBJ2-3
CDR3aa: CASSLGQGPTDTQYF
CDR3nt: TGTGCCAGCAGCTTGGGACAAGGCCCCACAGATACGCAGTATTTT

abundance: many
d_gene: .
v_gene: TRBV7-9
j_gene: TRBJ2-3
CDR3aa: CASSPRGPDTQYF
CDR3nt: TGTGCCAGCAGCCCAAGGGGCCCCGATACGCAGTATTTT

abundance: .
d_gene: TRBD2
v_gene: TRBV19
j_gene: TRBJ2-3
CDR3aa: CASSLTSGSTDTQYF
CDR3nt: TGTGCCAGTAGTTTGACTAGCGGGAGCACAGATACGCAGTATTTT

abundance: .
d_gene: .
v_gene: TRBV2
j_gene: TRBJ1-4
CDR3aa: CASSAPGAGEKLFF
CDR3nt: TGTGCCAGCAGCGCCCCCGGGGCGGGGGAAAAACTGTTTTTT

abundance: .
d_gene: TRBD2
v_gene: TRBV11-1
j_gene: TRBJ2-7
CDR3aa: CASSSASGSSYEQYF
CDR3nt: TGTGCCAGCAGCTCGGCTAGCGGGAGCTCCTACGAGCAGTACTTC

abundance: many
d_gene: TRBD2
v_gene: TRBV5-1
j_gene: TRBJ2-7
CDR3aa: CASSLGASGSAYEQYF
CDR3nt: TGCGCCAGCAGCTTGGGGGCTAGCGGGAGTGCGTACGAGCAGTACTTC

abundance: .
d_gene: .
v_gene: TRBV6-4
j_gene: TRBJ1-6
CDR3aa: CASSQAGASSPLHF
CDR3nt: TGTGCCAGCAGTCAGGCGGGGGCCAGTTCACCCCTCCACTTT

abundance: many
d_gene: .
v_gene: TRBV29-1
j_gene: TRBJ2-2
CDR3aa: CSVLWKSGELFF
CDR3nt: TGCAGCGTTCTTTGGAAGAGCGGGGAGCTGTTTTTT

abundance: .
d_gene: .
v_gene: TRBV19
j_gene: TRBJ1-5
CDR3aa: CASSIKGETQHF
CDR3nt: TGTGCCAGTAGTATTAAGGGAGAGACCCAGCATTTT

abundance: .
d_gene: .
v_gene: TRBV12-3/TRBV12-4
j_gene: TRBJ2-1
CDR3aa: CASSLEQTSYNEQFF
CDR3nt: TGTGCCAGCAGTTTAGAGCAGACCTCCTACAATGAGCAGTTCTTC

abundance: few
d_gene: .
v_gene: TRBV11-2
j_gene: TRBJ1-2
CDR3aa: CASTLAGSYGYTF
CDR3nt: TGTGCCAGCACCCTGGCAGGGTCCTATGGCTACACCTTC

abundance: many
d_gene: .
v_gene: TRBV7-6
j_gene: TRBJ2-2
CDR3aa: CASSLALGGELFF
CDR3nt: TGTGCCAGCAGCTTAGCGTTGGGAGGGGAGCTGTTTTTT

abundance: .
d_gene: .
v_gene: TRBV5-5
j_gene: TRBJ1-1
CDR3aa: CASSSTGATEAFF
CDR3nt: TGTGCCAGCAGCTCCACGGGGGCCACTGAAGCTTTCTTT

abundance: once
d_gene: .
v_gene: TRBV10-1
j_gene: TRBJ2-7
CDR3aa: CASSFPPYEQYF
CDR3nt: TGTGCCAGCAGTTTCCCCCCCTACGAGCAGTACTTC

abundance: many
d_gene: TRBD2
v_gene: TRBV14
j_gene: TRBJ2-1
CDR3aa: CASSLYGREWGNEQFF
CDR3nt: TGTGCCAGCAGTCTATATGGGAGGGAGTGGGGCAATGAGCAGTTCTTC